This TCR beta chain was identified in a study of blood T cell repertoires in COVID-19. Study at large: Spain, Italy and the United States supplied samples that represented acute and convalescent COVID-19. T cells, B-cell-depleted T cells, or PBMCs supplied cDNA or gDNA.

In the original processing: Nucleated cell counts were estimated from reference gene primer amplification. Clones were sequenced by immunoSEQ multiplex PCR, and TCRdb holds only the in-frame ones, with some missing. V and J calls and clone size come straight from that table; D and trimming were deduced from the DNA. Of about 100,000 clones detected, approximately 89% appear once; the ten largest clones hold 0.85% to 1%. The sequence derives from a man aged 55 to 70 with acute or convalescent COVID-19. Material for sequencing was peripheral blood.

CDR3 nucleotides: TGTGCCAGCAGTGACTCCAGGTCCACCGGGGAGCTGTTTTTT. This encodes CASSDSRSTGELFF. J is TRBJ2-2 and V is TRBV2, with D unclear. The V gene lost 3 bases and the J gene lost 4 bases, with 9 bases spanning the gap. Germline V gene sequence: CDR1 SNHLY, CDR2 FYNNEI. The CDR3 loop spans 14 amino acids.